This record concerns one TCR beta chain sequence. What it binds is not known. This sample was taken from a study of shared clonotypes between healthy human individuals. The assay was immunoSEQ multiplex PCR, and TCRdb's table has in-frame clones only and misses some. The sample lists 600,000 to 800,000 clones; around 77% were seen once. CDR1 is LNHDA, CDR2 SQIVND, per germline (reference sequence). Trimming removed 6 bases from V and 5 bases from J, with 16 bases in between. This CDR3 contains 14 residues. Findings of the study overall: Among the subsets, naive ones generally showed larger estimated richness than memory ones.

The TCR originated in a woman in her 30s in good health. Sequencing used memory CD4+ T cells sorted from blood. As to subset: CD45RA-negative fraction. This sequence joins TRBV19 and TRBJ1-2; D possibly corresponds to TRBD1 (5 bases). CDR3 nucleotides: TGTGCCAGTAGCAAGGACAAGAATACATATGGCTACACCTTC. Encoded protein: CASSKDKNTYGYTF. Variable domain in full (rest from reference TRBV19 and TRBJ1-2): DGGITQSPKYLFRKEGQNVTLSCEQNLNHDAMYWYRQDPGQGLRLIYYSQIVNDFQKGDIAEGYSVSREKKESFPLTVTSAQKNPTAFYLCASSKDKNTYGYTFGSGTRLTVV.